Presented here are 20 T cell receptor beta chains from one specimen sequenced in a study of CD8+ T cells in alopecia areata. In each case, RNA was isolated and then reverse transcribed into cDNA as the sequencing template. Repertoires were generated with immunoSEQ multiplex PCR, while TCRdb's copy carries only in-frame clones and drops some. Singletons are absent from the sample, which has 200,000 to 300,000 clones. A sort of pooled cutaneous lymph node cells used CD4, CD8alpha, NKG2D, NKG2ACE and other stains. Sequencing was done on a sample of CD4+ T cells sorted from a lymph node. All receptors come from a C3H/HeJ mouse with alopecia areata. Mice of this strain are of MHC haplotype H2-k.

On this clone itself: Any gene name here is a mouse gene name. From the germline J gene comes the end of the CDR3, since the read stops 4 residues before it. This chain joins TRBV1 and TRBJ2-3; 9 bases align to TRBD2. V lost 4 bases and J lost 1; bases outside the gene matches: 3. The CDR3 has 15 amino acids. Germline CDR1 NSQYPW, CDR2 LRSPGD (reference sequence). CDR3 in amino acids: CTCSGTGEGAETLYF. The DNA read from the CDR3 is TGCACCTGCAGTGGGACTGGGGAGGGTGCAGAA.

Remarks on this clone: These gene names are mouse names. The read ends 4 residues shy of where the CDR3 ends; the end is completed using the germline J gene. The identical CDR3 is also encoded by other nucleotide sequences in the sample. The chain joins TRBV1 to TRBJ2-5; 8 nucleotides match TRBD2. The germline V gene encodes CDR1 NSQYPW and CDR2 LRSPGD (reference sequence). J was trimmed by 2 bases and V by 0 bases; bases with no gene match: 1. There are 15 residues in the CDR3. CDR3 loop: CTCSAETGVQDTQYF. The CDR3 bases that were read are TGCACCTGCAGTGCAGAGACTGGGGTCCAAGAC.

This clone was observed a handful of times. Gene names are mouse gene names. This chain's CDR3 is CASGDTGRDEQYF. The part of the CDR3 DNA that was read is TGTGCCAGCGGTGATACAGGGCGGGAT. The chain combines TRBV13-2 with TRBJ2-7; possibly TRBD1 for D (6 bases). Sequencing ends 4 residues short of the CDR3 end; the germline J gene provides the rest. CDR1 and CDR2 (germline): NNHNN, SYGAGS (reference sequence). CDR3 size: 13 residues.

This clone appeared a few times. Mouse gene names and germline throughout. The CDR3 goes on 4 residues after the read ends, and that part is filled in from the germline J gene. The chain links TRBV5 to TRBJ2-7; 10 bases are shared with TRBD2. CDR1 LGHNA and CDR2 YNLKQL come from the germline V gene (reference sequence). The CDR3 totals 14 residues. The CDR3 spells CASSPGLGEYEQYF. The DNA read from the CDR3 is TGTGCCAGCAGCCCCGGACTGGGGGAGTAT.

This clone was recorded a few times. Genes and germline come from the mouse. The read finishes 4 residues shy of the CDR3 end, and the germline J gene is used to complete it. Other nucleotide sequences from this sample produce the same CDR3. The chain has TRBV1 and TRBJ2-5; D is ambiguous. V was shortened by 3 bases and J by 3 bases, with 7 bases between the two germline ends. The length of the CDR3 is 13 residues. Germline CDR1 and CDR2: NSQYPW and LRSPGD (reference sequence). CDR3 DNA (partial): TGCACCTGCAGTGCCCCCTCTCAAGAC. It encodes CTCSAPSQD. The CDR3 reads in full as CTCSAPSQDTQYF.

This clone was seen more than once but under ten times. Gene names follow the mouse nomenclature. The read falls 4 residues short of the CDR3 end, and the missing part is taken from the germline J gene. This sequence joins TRBV13-2 and TRBJ2-3, with a weak D call TRBD1 (5 bases). The length of the CDR3 is 15 residues. Between the trimmed V and J ends, which lost 10 bases and 0 bases, there was a span of 18 bases. CDR1 is NNHNN and CDR2 is SYGAGS in the germline V gene (reference sequence). The CDR3 sequence: CASDAGRNSAETLYF. CDR3 bases read: TGTGCCTCGGACGCAGGGCGGAATAGTGCAGAA.

The table lists this clone with many counts. Mouse gene names and germline throughout. Other DNA sequences in this specimen translate into the identical CDR3. The CDR3 spells CASSLGDRNSDYTF. Partial CDR3 DNA: TGTGCCAGCTCTCTCGGGGACAGGAACTCC. The V gene is TRBV12-1, the J gene TRBJ1-2, with 8 bases matching TRBD1. The CDR3 goes on 4 residues after the read ends, and that part is filled in from the germline J gene. The J segment lost 2 bases and the V segment lost 0 bases, leaving 1 base of the junction unmatched. There are 14 residues in the CDR3. The germline V gene encodes CDR1 SGHSN and CDR2 HYEKVE.

With respect to this clone: Gene names follow the mouse nomenclature. The read ends 4 residues early relative to the CDR3; the germline J gene fills the gap. The J gene is TRBJ2-3, the V gene TRBV3; 10 bases are shared with TRBD1. The V segment lost 5 bases and the J segment 3 bases; nucleotides outside the gene matches: 5. Germline loops: CDR1 SNHLY, CDR2 FYNGKV (reference sequence). CDR3 length: 15 amino acids. CDR3 sequence reads: CASSGTGEWAETLYF. The sequenced part of the CDR3 DNA is TGTGCCAGCAGCGGGACAGGGGAGTGGGCAGAA.

On this clone: Here the gene names and germline are mouse. Read coverage stops 4 residues before the CDR3 terminus; the germline J gene supplies the remainder. At the DNA level, this CDR3 is encoded by other sequences in the same sample as well. The gene calls are TRBV13-1 and TRBJ2-1; 10 bases map to TRBD2. Per the germline V gene, CDR1 is NSHNY and CDR2 is SYGAGN. CDR3 size: 14 residues. Incomplete CDR3 DNA: TGTGCCAGCAGTGGACTGGGGGGTGGAGCT. Protein product: CASSGLGGGA. In full, the CDR3 reads CASSGLGGGAEQFF.

In this sample, this clone turned up a few times. Any gene name here is a mouse gene name. The missing CDR3 end, 4 residues past where the read stops, is filled in from the germline J gene. V usage is TRBV31 and J usage is TRBJ2-1, with 10 bases matching TRBD2. The V and J ends lost 3 bases and 2 bases, in that order; junction bases with no gene match: 4. Germline V CDR1 and CDR2: GKSSPN, SITVG. CDR3 length equals 15 residues. Incomplete CDR3 DNA: TGTGCCTGGAGCCTGGACTGGGGGCACTATGCT. It codes for CAWSLDWGHYA. The complete CDR3 reads CAWSLDWGHYAEQFF. Full variable domain (outside the CDR3, taken from reference TRBV31 and TRBJ2-1): AQTIHQWPVAEIKAVGSPLSLGCTIKGKSSPNLYWYWQATGGTLQQLFYSITVGQVESVVQLNLSASRPKDDQFILSTEKLLLSHSGFYLCAWSLDWGHYAEQFFGPGTRLTVL.

As to this clone: The gene names given are mouse names. The CDR3 goes on 4 residues after the read ends, and that part is filled in from the germline J gene. This chain links TRBV13-1 with TRBJ2-7, with D tentatively TRBD1 (6 bases). Germline CDR1 reads NSHNY; CDR2 reads SYGAGN. The CDR3 is 13 amino acids. The V and J ends lost 0 bases and 3 bases respectively, with 7 bases between them. CDR3 protein: CASSDGTDYEQYF. The part of the CDR3 DNA that was read is TGTGCCAGCAGTGATGGGACAGACTAT.

A word on this clone: Gene names refer to mouse genes. With the read ending 4 residues before the CDR3 end, the germline J gene is used to fill in that end. The chain links TRBV17 to TRBJ1-2; a weak D match, TRBD1 (5 bases). This CDR3 is built from 13 residues. Looked up from germline, CDR1 is MNHDT and CDR2 is YYDKIL. V shed 0 bases and J shed 4 bases, with 6 bases lying between them. This chain's CDR3 is CASSRDGGSDYTF. Partial CDR3 DNA: TGTGCTAGCAGTAGAGATGGGGGCTCC.

In the case of this clone: The germline and genes are mouse ones. The CDR3 here is CASSDSTVNQDTQYF. The sequenced CDR3 bases are TGTGCCAGCAGTGATAGCACAGTTAACCAAGAC. The V and J genes are TRBV13-3 and TRBJ2-5; D is undetermined. The sequenced fragment ends 4 residues before the CDR3 boundary, so the rest is inferred from the germline J gene. The CDR3 loop spans 15 amino acids. CDR1 and CDR2 from the germline V gene are NNHDY and SYVADS. Trimming cost V 1 base and J 0 bases, with 9 bases left between them.

The sample holds a few counts of this clone. Gene and germline names: mouse. The read terminates 4 residues ahead of where the CDR3 ends, so the germline J gene completes it. The chain couples TRBV13-1 to TRBJ2-3; a weak D match, TRBD2 (6 bases). The germline CDR1 and CDR2 sequences are NSHNY and SYGAGN. This CDR3 is built from 15 residues. Between the trimmed V and J ends, which lost 2 bases and 0 bases, there was a span of 10 bases. CDR3 residues: CASSDPGESAETLYF. CDR3 DNA, as far as it was read: TGTGCCAGCAGTGACCCTGGGGAAAGTGCAGAA.

For this clone: Gene labels here are mouse ones. The CDR3 end is not reached by the read, which stops 4 residues before it; the germline J gene fills it in. This chain joins TRBV1 and TRBJ2-7, with 7 bases matching TRBD1. CDR3 length: 14 amino acids. CDR1 NSQYPW and CDR2 LRSPGD come from the germline V gene (reference sequence). J lost 3 bases, V lost 0 bases, and 2 bases had no gene match. The CDR3 sequence is CTCSADRDSYEQYF. The DNA read from the CDR3 is TGCACCTGCAGTGCAGATCGGGACAGCTAT. The full variable domain, completed using reference TRBV1 and TRBJ2-7, is VTLLEQNPRWRLVPRGQAVNLRCILKNSQYPWMSWYQQDLQKQLQWLFTLRSPGDKEVKSLPGADYLATRVTDTELRLQVANMSQGRTLYCTCSADRDSYEQYFGPGTRLTVL.

This clone showed up just a few times. Mouse names are used for the genes. The DNA ends 4 residues before the CDR3 does, and the rest of the CDR3 is filled in from the germline J gene. The rearrangement links TRBV19 to TRBJ2-7; 9 nucleotides match TRBD2. The CDR3 sequence is 13 residues long. CDR1 is FNHDT and CDR2 is SITEND in the germline V gene (reference sequence). Partial CDR3 DNA: TGTGCCAGCACCGCTGGGGGGGTTTAT. It codes for CASTAGGVY. The whole CDR3 sequence is CASTAGGVYEQYF.

Only a few counts were recorded for this clone. Gene names are mouse gene names. Read coverage stops 3 residues before the CDR3 terminus; the germline J gene supplies the remainder. V usage is TRBV13-2 and J usage is TRBJ1-6; D is perhaps TRBD1 (6 bases). TRBJ1-6 is noted as an ORF with a role that remains uncertain. The CDR3 has 16 amino acids. Trimming stripped 0 bases from V and 2 bases from J, with 9 bases between. Per the germline V gene, CDR1 is NNHNN and CDR2 is SYGAGS (reference sequence). CDR3 residues: CASGDATGPYNSPLYF. The sequenced part of the CDR3 DNA is TGTGCCAGCGGTGATGCCACAGGGCCCTATAATTCGCCC.

This clone was seen more than once but under ten times. Gene names and germline refer to mouse. The sequence runs out 4 residues before the end of the CDR3; the remainder is reconstructed from the germline J gene. The rearrangement uses TRBV5 and TRBJ1-1; D is unresolved. Trimming took off 3 bases at V and 0 bases at J, with 5 bases between the two ends. The germline CDR1 and CDR2 sequences are LGHNA and YNLKQL (reference sequence). This CDR3 contains 13 residues. The covered CDR3 bases are TGTGCCAGCAGCCACCCAGCAAACACA. This gives the protein CASSHPANT. The whole CDR3 protein reads CASSHPANTEVFF.

This clone showed up just a few times. These gene names are mouse names. The missing CDR3 end, 4 residues past where the read stops, is filled in from the germline J gene. V and J are TRBV5 and TRBJ1-1; possible D gene TRBD1, 6 bases. The length of the CDR3 is 14 residues. V lost 6 bases to trimming and J lost 0 bases, with 11 bases between them. Germline values: CDR1 LGHNA, CDR2 YNLKQL (reference sequence). Partial CDR3 DNA: TGTGCCAGCAGATCCGGGACAACAAACACA. Translated, it gives CASRSGTTNT. Given in full, the CDR3 is CASRSGTTNTEVFF.

The sample holds a few counts of this clone. The gene names given are mouse names. The read finishes 4 residues shy of the CDR3 end, and the germline J gene is used to complete it. The genes are TRBV13-1 and TRBJ2-3, with 7 bases lining up with TRBD2. Germline trimming cut 1 base from V and 0 bases from J; bases unmatched to any gene: 5. The germline V gene encodes CDR1 NSHNY and CDR2 SYGAGN. This CDR3 is built from 16 residues. CDR3 protein: CASSDYWGTSAETLYF. The part of the CDR3 DNA that was read is TGTGCCAGCAGTGATTACTGGGGCACTAGTGCAGAA.